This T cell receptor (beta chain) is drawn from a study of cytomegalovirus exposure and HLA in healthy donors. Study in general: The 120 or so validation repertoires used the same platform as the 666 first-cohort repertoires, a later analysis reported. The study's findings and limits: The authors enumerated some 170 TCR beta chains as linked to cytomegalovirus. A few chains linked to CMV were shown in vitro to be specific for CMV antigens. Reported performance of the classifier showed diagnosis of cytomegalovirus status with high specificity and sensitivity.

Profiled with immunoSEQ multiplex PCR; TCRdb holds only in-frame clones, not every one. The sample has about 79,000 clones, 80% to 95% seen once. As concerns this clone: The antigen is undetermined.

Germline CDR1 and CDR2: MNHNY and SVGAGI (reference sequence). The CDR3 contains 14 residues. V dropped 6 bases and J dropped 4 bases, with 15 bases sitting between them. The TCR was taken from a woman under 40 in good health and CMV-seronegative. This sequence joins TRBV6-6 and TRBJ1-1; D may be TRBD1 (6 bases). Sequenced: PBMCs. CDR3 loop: CASSPPGQGTEAFF. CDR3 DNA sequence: TGTGCCAGCAGCCCTCCGGGACAAGGCACTGAAGCTTTCTTT.